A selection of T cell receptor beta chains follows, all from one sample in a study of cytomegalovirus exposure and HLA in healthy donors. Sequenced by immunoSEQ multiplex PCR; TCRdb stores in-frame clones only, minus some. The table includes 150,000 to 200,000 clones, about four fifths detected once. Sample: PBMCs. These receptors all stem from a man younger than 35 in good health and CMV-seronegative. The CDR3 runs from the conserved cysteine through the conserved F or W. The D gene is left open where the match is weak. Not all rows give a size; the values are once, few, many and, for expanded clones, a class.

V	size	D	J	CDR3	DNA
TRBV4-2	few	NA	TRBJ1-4	CASSPARREKLFF	TGTGCCAGCAGCCCAGCCCGGAGGGAAAAACTGTTTTTT
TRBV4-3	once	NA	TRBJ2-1	CASSPTRLQGGQFF	TGCGCCAGCAGTCCTACTCGACTTCAGGGGGGGCAGTTCTTC
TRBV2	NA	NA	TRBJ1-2	CASTLPRQVASDWYGYTF	TGTGCCAGCACTTTACCCCGACAGGTGGCATCGGATTGGTATGGCTACACCTTC
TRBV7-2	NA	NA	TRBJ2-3	CASSLVVGFTDTQYF	TGTGCCAGCAGCTTAGTGGTCGGTTTCACAGATACGCAGTATTTT
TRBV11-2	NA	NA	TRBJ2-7	CASSLGSPLLSYEQYF	TGTGCCAGCAGCTTAGGTTCCCCCCTGTTATCCTACGAGCAGTACTTC
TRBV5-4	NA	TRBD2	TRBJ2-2	CASSPSGRGNTGELFF	TGTGCCAGCAGCCCCAGCGGGAGAGGGAACACCGGGGAGCTGTTTTTT
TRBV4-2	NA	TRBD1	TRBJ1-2	CASSQGAGTANYGYTF	TGTGCCAGCAGCCAAGGAGCCGGGACAGCGAACTATGGCTACACCTTC
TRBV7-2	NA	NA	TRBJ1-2	CASTKGGKGGGYTF	TGTGCCAGCACCAAGGGAGGGAAGGGTGGAGGCTACACCTTC
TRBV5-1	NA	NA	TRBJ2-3	CASSLTAGRPDTQYF	TGCGCCAGCAGCTTGACGGCAGGGCGGCCAGATACGCAGTATTTT
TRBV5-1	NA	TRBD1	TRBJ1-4	CASSPGQGPNEKLFF	TGCGCCAGCAGCCCCGGACAGGGCCCGAATGAAAAACTGTTTTTT
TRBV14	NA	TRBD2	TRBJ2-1	CASSLHGGSGRGFRIYNEQFF	TGTGCCAGCAGCCTCCACGGGGGTAGCGGGAGGGGCTTTAGGATATACAATGAGCAGTTCTTC
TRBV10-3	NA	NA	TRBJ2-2	CAISDSGTNTGELFF	TGTGCCATCAGTGATTCCGGGACAAACACCGGGGAGCTGTTTTTT
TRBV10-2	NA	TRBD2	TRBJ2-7	CASSDMAGGSYEQYF	TGCGCCAGCAGTGACATGGCGGGGGGGTCCTACGAGCAGTACTTC
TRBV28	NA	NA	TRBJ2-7	CASSFALYSYEQYF	TGTGCCAGCAGTTTCGCCTTATACTCATACGAGCAGTACTTC
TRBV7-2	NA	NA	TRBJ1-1	CASSYRVLITTEAFF	TGTGCCAGCAGCTACAGGGTCCTAATAACAACTGAAGCTTTCTTT
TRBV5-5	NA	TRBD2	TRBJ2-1	CASSSRAGGRVNEQFF	TGTGCCAGCAGCTCACGAGCGGGGGGCAGGGTCAATGAGCAGTTCTTC
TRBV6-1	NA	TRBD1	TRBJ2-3	CASSDRGRNTDTQYF	TGTGCCAGCAGTGACAGGGGGCGTAACACAGATACGCAGTATTTT
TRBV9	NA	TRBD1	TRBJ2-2	CASSGDSRTGELFF	TGTGCCAGCAGCGGGGACAGCCGCACCGGGGAGCTGTTTTTT
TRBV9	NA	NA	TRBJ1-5	CASSVAPGSNQPQHF	TGTGCCAGCAGCGTAGCGCCCGGGTCCAATCAGCCCCAGCATTTT
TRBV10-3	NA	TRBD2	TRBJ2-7	CATRQGLAESYEQYF	TGTGCCACCCGGCAGGGACTAGCGGAATCCTACGAGCAGTACTTC
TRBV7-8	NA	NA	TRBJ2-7	CASSLQGRGYEQYF	TGTGCCAGCAGCTTACAGGGTAGGGGGTACGAGCAGTACTTC
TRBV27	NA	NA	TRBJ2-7	CASSLNRYYEQYF	TGTGCCAGCAGTTTGAACAGGTACTACGAGCAGTACTTC
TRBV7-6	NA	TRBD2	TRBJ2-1	CASSSQPSGNEQFF	TGTGCCAGCAGCTCCCAACCTAGCGGAAATGAGCAGTTCTTC
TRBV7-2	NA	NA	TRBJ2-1	CASSLGFVGGAPPYNEQFF	TGTGCCAGCAGCTTAGGATTTGTGGGGGGGGCCCCACCGTACAATGAGCAGTTCTTC